This T cell receptor beta chain was identified in a study of blood T cells in healthy people across ages. Researchers collected ten milliliters of peripheral blood from every single donor. The authors ran a second PCR of 7 to 11 cycles using a sample-barcoded 5' primer and a J-beta primer mix. TCRdb redid the calling of the 5' RACE reads with MiXCR, one entry per CDR3 protein. This table holds about 670,000 distinct CDR3 sequences, approximately 40% found once. Study conclusions and caveats: Long-lived donors exceeded aged donors in naive CD4+ cells and diversity.

This clonotype was recorded once. Its antigen is not known. Material: blood. This TCR was sampled from a man older than 75 in good health.

The CDR3 is CASRKGQVGNSEQYF. In nucleotides, the CDR3 is TGCGCCAGCAGGAAGGGACAGGTGGGAAACTCAGAGCAGTACTTC. The chain employs TRBV5-1 and TRBJ2-7, with 8 bases identical to TRBD1. CDR3 length equals 15 residues. CDR1 is SGHRS, CDR2 YFSETQ, per germline. V lost 5 bases, J lost 7 bases, and 14 bases stayed unmatched.